This TCR beta chain was captured in a study of memory CD4+ T cells and cytomegalovirus serostatus. On the study more broadly: This sample comes from healthy Belgian adults, about 10 CMV seropositive, approximately 24 seronegative.

As regards this clone: As yet, its antigen is unknown.

The sort gate was single viable CD3+CD4+CD8-CD45RO+ cells for memory CD4+ T cells. The method was immunoSEQ multiplex PCR; TCRdb's version includes in-frame clones alone and lacks a portion of them. The data contain roughly 76,000 clones, approximately 78% of them seen just once; the ten biggest clones take up 2.5% to 3%. Germline loops: CDR1 ENHRY, CDR2 SYGVKD. The junction had 8 bases not matched to a gene; V was cut back by 5 bases and J by 4 bases. The CDR3 has 15 residues. Overall study findings and caveats: The CMV-associated TCR signature appears largely within the CD4+ memory repertoire. A US-trained random forest predicted CMV serostatus with median AUC around 0.9.

The sequencing sample was made of memory CD4+ T cells from blood. The J gene is TRBJ1-2, the V gene TRBV10-3; 9 bases agree with TRBD1. The TCR was taken from an adult in good health and CMV-seropositive. CDR3 protein: CAISTGGSKIYGYTF. CDR3 bases: TGTGCCATCAGTACAGGGGGCAGCAAGATCTATGGCTACACCTTC.